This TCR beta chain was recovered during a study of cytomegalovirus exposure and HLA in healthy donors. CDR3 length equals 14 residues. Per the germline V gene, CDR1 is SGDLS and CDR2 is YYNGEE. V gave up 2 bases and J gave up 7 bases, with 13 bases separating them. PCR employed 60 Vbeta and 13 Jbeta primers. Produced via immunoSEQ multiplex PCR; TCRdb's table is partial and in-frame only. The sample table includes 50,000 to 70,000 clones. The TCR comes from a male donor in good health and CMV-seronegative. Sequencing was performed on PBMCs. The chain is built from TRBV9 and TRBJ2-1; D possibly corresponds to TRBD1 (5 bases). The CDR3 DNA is TGTGCCAGCAGCGTCCAGGGAATTAGTAATGAGCAGTTCTTC. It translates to CASSVQGISNEQFF.